This T cell receptor (beta chain) stems from a study of neurological immune-mediated disorders (dated by TCRdb to about 2019). As for the study more broadly: Among the roughly 35 multiple sclerosis patients, relapsing-remitting MS accounted for about 31 and secondary progressive MS accounted for 3. The study compared peripheral blood TCR-beta repertoires of HTLV-I-associated myelopathy (HAM/TSP) patients, multiple sclerosis patients and healthy controls using UMI-based sequencing. The 95 to 120 TCR-beta libraries covered PBMC samples along with longitudinal samples, technical triplicates, and paired sorted CD4+ and CD8+ T-cell subsets. The cohort comprised approximately 67 subjects: around 15 HAM/TSP patients, 35 or so multiple sclerosis patients and approximately 20 healthy controls. Overall results and qualifications from the work: The MS cluster showed no association with clinical or MRI features, and the authors stated that larger cohorts are needed. Across subjects, expanded clones never shared an identical CDR3 amino acid sequence, which suggests that the TCR-beta repertoires in every group were private. Phylogenetic analysis grouped repertoires from 18 of 34 MS patients into a cluster of related CDR3 sequences, suggesting a possible repertoire-level signature. TCR clonal expansion was highest in HAM/TSP patients and lowest in MS patients, with MS patients falling below even healthy controls.

cDNA was synthesized by template-switch 5'RACE using a primer carrying a 10-nucleotide random unique molecular identifier by which each TCR transcript was tagged. Every sequencing run yielded over 160 million TCR-beta sequences covering 15-18 subjects. The RNeasy kit was used to extract total RNA. The KAPA Real-time Library Amplification kit was used to amplify TCR-beta VDJ regions with primers targeting the TCR constant region and the 5'RACE anchor. A first PCR added sample indexes and Illumina adaptors, after which a second PCR increased the library yield. After purification with Ampure beads, the TCR product of roughly 650 bp was size-selected on a 2% E-gel SizeSelection system. Library quality was checked on a Bioanalyzer, concentration was measured with Qubit, and libraries were quantified with the Kapa Library Quantification kit before pooling. Paired-end 2 x 150 bp sequencing of the libraries was performed on an Illumina HiSeq 2500. To increase sequence diversity, roughly 24-32% phiX was spiked into each library pool. The study's processing was this. The quality-filtered reads were processed with the UMI-based MiGEC pipeline, whose error correction step removed more than 80% of the raw TCR sequences. VDJ genes were aligned to IMGT germline references, and clonotypes were defined by unique CDR3 amino acid sequence plus V-J genes. Clonal expansion, Shannon diversity and CDR3 relatedness were evaluated with VDJtools (CalcPairwiseDistances, ClusterSamples), while phylogenetic trees were built in CLCbio workbench. A clone was classed as expanded if it had 8 or more unique UMIs, a cutoff based on coefficient-of-variation modelling across technical triplicates. TCRdb trimmed public reads at Q25 via fastp, called clones via MiXCR and kept in-frame beta chains. Every CDR3 protein is listed once, alongside the most common genes and DNA of its rows. TCRdb's processing, not the study's, gives the V and J calls here. This sample gives around 70,000 distinct CDR3 sequences in total; 4% to 6% of them show up just once. Just under 7.5% of the sample belongs to the ten largest clones.

Unsorted PBMC libraries were generated from 2 million PBMCs stored in RNAlater at -80 °C until RNA extraction. Multiple sclerosis patients were enrolled in a US clinical protocol under which disease progression was evaluated by magnetic resonance imaging. Peripheral blood was subjected to Ficoll-Hypaque density gradient centrifugation to isolate PBMCs, which were then cryopreserved in liquid nitrogen. The germline V gene (reference sequence) yields DFQATT for CDR1 and SNEGSKA for CDR2. Trimming costs V 5 bases and J 0 bases, and their ends lie 13 bases apart. Taken from cysteine to phenylalanine, the CDR3 has 15 residues. Of the read, only the CDR3 DNA is kept; its 45 bases are in frame from base 1. In its sample, this clonotype was seen many times. The clone's antigen remains unknown. The record has no base qualities; no much larger clone is one base away.

The V and J genes are TRBV20-1 and TRBJ1-4; TRBD1 is a possible D gene, resting on 6 matching bases. The TCR sequence derives from a man younger than 30 with multiple sclerosis. The sequenced sample consisted of PBMCs. The CDR3 protein: CSAPPPGATNEKLFF. The nucleotides read TGCAGTGCTCCCCCGCCAGGGGCAACTAATGAAAAACTGTTTTTT.